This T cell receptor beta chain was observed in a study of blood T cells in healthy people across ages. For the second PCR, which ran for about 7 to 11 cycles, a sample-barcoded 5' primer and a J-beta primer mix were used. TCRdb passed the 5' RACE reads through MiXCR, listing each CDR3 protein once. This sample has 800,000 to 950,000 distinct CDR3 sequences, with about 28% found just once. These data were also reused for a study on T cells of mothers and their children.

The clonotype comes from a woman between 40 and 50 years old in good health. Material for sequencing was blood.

In DNA, the CDR3 is TGCGCCAGCAGCCGAACCGGGGGGTACTACGAGCAGTACTTC. Its translation: CASSRTGGYYEQYF. The rearrangement uses TRBV5-1 and TRBJ2-7; TRBD2 aligns across 7 bases. The CDR3 is 14 amino acids. J gave up 3 bases and V 4 bases, and 7 bases lay outside the gene matches. Germline assignment: CDR1 SGHRS and CDR2 YFSETQ.